Below are 5 T cell receptor beta chains sequenced from a single sample in a study of CD8 T cells in ankylosing spondylitis. Notes on the study in general: Seemingly characteristic of ankylosing spondylitis blood was a TCR beta motif consisting of about 8 highly homologous variants.

TCRdb re-called the 5' RACE reads through MiXCR, storing one row per CDR3 protein. The sample lists about 500,000 distinct CDR3 sequences, roughly 13% occurring once. These receptors have no identified antigens. The material sequenced was blood, either unsorted or a sorted T cell fraction (not recorded which). Every receptor here comes from a male donor with ankylosing spondylitis.

There are a few counts of this clonotype. The chain joins TRBV4-1 to TRBJ2-5, with D perhaps matching TRBD2 (6 bases). This CDR3 is 14 amino acids long. Trimming left V 0 bases short and J 5 bases short, with 10 bases between. The germline V gene has CDR1 MGHRA and CDR2 YSYEKL. The CDR3 nucleotides read TGCGCCAGCAGCCAAGAACTAGCTTATGAGACCCAGTACTTC. Its protein product is CASSQELAYETQYF.

The V and J genes are TRBV5-1 and TRBJ2-3; tentative D call: TRBD1 (5 bases). V gave up 0 bases and J gave up 4 bases, with 15 bases separating them. The germline V gene has CDR1 SGHRS and CDR2 YFSETQ. The length of the CDR3 is 16 residues. CDR3 nucleotide sequence: TGCGCCAGCAGCTTGGAAGGCCAGGGTGGAGCAGATACGCAGTATTTT. Amino acids: CASSLEGQGGADTQYF. The full variable domain, with the rest looked up from reference TRBV5-1 and TRBJ2-3, is KAGVTQTPRYLIKTRGQQVTLSCSPISGHRSVSWYQQTPGQGLQFLFEYFSETQRNKGNFPGRFSGRQFSNSRSEMNVSTLELGDSALYLCASSLEGQGGADTQYFGPGTRLTVL.

CDR3 nucleotide sequence: TGTGCCAGCAGCCGGGACTGGTCATACAATGAGCAGTTCTTC. It yields the protein CASSRDWSYNEQFF. The V and J genes are TRBV3-1 and TRBJ2-1, with a possible D match to TRBD2 (6 bases). Germline lookup yields CDR1 LGHDT and CDR2 YNNKEL (reference sequence). The CDR3 loop spans 14 amino acids. The ends were cut back, 4 bases at V and 4 bases at J, with 11 bases in the middle.

There are a few counts of this clonotype. The chain is built from TRBV20-1 and TRBJ1-5; D gene unclear. This CDR3 region has 11 residues. V was cut by 3 bases and J by 4 bases, with 4 bases left in between. CDR1 is DFQATT and CDR2 is SNEGSKA in the germline V gene (reference sequence). CDR3 residues: CSASSNQPQHF. CDR3 in DNA: TGCAGTGCTAGCAGTAATCAGCCCCAGCATTTT.

The V gene is TRBV7-2, the J gene TRBJ2-7; D is uncertain. The ends were cut back, 1 base at V and 3 bases at J, with 7 bases in the middle. Germline values: CDR1 SGHTA, CDR2 FQGNSA. The CDR3 sequence is 13 residues long. The CDR3 here is CASSLVSGYEQYV. The CDR3 DNA reads as TGTGCCAGCAGCTTAGTGTCGGGCTACGAGCAGTACGTC.